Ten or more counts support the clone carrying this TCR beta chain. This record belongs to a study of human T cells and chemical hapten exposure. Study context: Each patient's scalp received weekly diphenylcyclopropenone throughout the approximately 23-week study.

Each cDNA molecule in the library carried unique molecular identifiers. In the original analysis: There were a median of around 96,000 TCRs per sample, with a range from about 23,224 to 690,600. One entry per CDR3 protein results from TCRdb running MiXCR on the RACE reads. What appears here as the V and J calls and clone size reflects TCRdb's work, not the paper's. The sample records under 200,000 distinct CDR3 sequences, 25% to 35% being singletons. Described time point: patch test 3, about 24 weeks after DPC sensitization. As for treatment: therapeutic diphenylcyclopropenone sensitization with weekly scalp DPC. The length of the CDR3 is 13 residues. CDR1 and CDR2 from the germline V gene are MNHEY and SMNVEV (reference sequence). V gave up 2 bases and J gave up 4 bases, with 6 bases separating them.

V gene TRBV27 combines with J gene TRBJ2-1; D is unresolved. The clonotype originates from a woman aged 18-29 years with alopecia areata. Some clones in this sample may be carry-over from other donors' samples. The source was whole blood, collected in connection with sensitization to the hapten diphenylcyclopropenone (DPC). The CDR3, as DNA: TGTGCCAGCAGTTTAAACAGTTACAATGAGCAGTTCTTC. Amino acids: CASSLNSYNEQFF.